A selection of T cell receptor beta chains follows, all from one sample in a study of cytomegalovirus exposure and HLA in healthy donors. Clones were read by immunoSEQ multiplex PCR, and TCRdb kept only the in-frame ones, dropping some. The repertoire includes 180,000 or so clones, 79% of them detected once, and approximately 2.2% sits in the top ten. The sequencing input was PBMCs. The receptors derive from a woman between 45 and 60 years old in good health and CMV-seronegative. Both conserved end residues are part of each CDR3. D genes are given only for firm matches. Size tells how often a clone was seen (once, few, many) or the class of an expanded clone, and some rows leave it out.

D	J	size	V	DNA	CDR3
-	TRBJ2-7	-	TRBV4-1	TGCGCCAGCAGCCCCAGGGCTCCCTACGAGCAGTACTTC	CASSPRAPYEQYF
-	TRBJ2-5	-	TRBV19	TGTGCCAGTAGTACCCCGCATGGGAGCGGCGAGACCCAGTACTTC	CASSTPHGSGETQYF
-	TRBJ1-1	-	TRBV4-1	TGCGCCAGCAGCCAAGAGCGGGGGATGAACACTGAAGCTTTCTTT	CASSQERGMNTEAFF
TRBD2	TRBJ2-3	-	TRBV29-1	TGCAGCGTTGGTCCAGCGGGATCCACAGATACGCAGTATTTT	CSVGPAGSTDTQYF
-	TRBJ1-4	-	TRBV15	TGTGCCACCAGGAGAACTAATGAAAAACTGTTTTTT	CATRRTNEKLFF
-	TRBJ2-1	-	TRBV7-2	TGTGCCAGCAGCACGACTAGGTGGGAGCAGTTCTTC	CASSTTRWEQFF
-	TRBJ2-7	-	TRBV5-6	TGTGCCAGCAGCGCATTAGACAGTACCTACGAGCAGTACTTC	CASSALDSTYEQYF
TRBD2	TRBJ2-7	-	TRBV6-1	TGTGCCAGCATTCCGGGACTAGAGTCCTACGAGCAGTACTTC	CASIPGLESYEQYF
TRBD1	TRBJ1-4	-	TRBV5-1	TGCGCCAGCAGCCCGGGACAGGGGCCAACTAATGAAAAACTGTTTTTT	CASSPGQGPTNEKLFF
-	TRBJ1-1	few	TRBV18	TGTGCCAGCTCACCACAAGGGACACCAAACCAGAACACTGAAGCTTTCTTT	CASSPQGTPNQNTEAFF
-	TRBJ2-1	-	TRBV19	TGTGCCAGTAATATTGCGGGGTACAATGAGCAGTTCTTC	CASNIAGYNEQFF
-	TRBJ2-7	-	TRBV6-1	TGTGCCAGCAGTGAAGGACTCCTTTCCTACGAGCAGTACTTC	CASSEGLLSYEQYF
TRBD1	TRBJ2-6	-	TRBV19	TGTGCCAGTAGTGCAGACGACAGGGTTGAGGTGACTGGGGCCAACGTCCTGACTTTC	CASSADDRVEVTGANVLTF
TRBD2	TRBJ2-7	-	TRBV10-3	TGTGCCATCAGTGAACTAGCGGGGGTCTCCTACGAGCAGTACTTC	CAISELAGVSYEQYF
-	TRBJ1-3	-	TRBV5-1	TGCGCCAGCAGCTTGGCAGGGACTGGAAACACCATATATTTT	CASSLAGTGNTIYF
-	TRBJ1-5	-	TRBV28	TGTGCCAGCTTCAGGGGATATAGCAATCAGCCCCAGCATTTT	CASFRGYSNQPQHF
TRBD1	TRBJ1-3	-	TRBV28	TGTGCCAGCAGTTCATTCCCGGGACAGGGCACGATCTCTGGAAACACCATATATTTT	CASSSFPGQGTISGNTIYF
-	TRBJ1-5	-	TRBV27	TGTGCCAGCAGTCAAGACAGGATACAGCCCCAGCATTTT	CASSQDRIQPQHF
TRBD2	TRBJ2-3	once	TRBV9	TGTGCCAGCAGCTCCCCACTAGCGGGGGGGGCAGATACGCAGTATTTT	CASSSPLAGGADTQYF
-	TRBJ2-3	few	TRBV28	TGTGCCAGCAGTTTTGTCCCCTTCACAGATACGCAGTATTTT	CASSFVPFTDTQYF
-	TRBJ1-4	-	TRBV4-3	TGCGCCAGCAGCCAAGCCCCAGGGAAGGGGAATGAAAAACTGTTTTTT	CASSQAPGKGNEKLFF